The present entry profiles one T cell receptor beta chain with its context. This sample stems from a study of blood T cell repertoires in COVID-19. Overall study: Some COVID-19 samples were acute and others convalescent; all came from the United States, Italy and Spain. Nucleic acid was either cDNA or gDNA, and it came from T cells, B-cell-depleted T cells, or PBMCs.

In the authors' methods: Scientists estimated how many nucleated cells there were by amplifying reference gene primers. Sequenced by immunoSEQ multiplex PCR; TCRdb stores in-frame clones only, minus some. The V and J calls and clone size are taken from that table; D and trimming were inferred from the DNA. The sample lists 70,000 to 95,000 clones, roughly 88% seen once, with roughly 1.5% in the top ten. The CDR3 loop spans 12 amino acids. The germline V and J ends were trimmed by 5 bases and 11 bases, with 12 bases remaining between them. Per the germline V gene, CDR1 is SNHLY and CDR2 is FYNNEI. The rearrangement links TRBV2 to TRBJ1-4; D may be TRBD1 (5 bases). The sample was peripheral blood. The receptor was isolated from a human donor with active COVID-19. The donor label of this sample is uncertain. CDR3 sequence: CASSPSGDKLFF. As DNA, the CDR3 is TGTGCCAGCAGTCCTTCGGGGGACAAACTGTTTTTT.